This is a list of T cell receptor beta chains from one sample in a study of T-cell memory formation after mild COVID-19. TCRdb reprocessed the 5' RACE reads with MiXCR, giving one entry per CDR3 protein. The top ten hold about 22% of the sample, which has 300,000 to 400,000 distinct CDR3 sequences, about an eighth seen once. Sequenced input: PBMCs or a T cell subset sorted from them (not recorded which). Every receptor here comes from a man aged 18 to 30 who had mild COVID-19 (a few samples of this study predate the infection). Cell type and time point are not known. Each CDR3 is given with its conserved first and last residue. The D gene is left open where the match is weak. The size entry is marked missing in some rows and otherwise reads once, few, many or a size class.

V gene: TRBV5-4
clone size: -
D gene: -
J gene: TRBJ1-5
CDR3 protein: CASSGPSDQPQHF
CDR3 DNA: TGTGCCAGCAGCGGACCGTCGGATCAGCCCCAGCATTTT

V gene: TRBV5-1
clone size: few
D gene: TRBD2
J gene: TRBJ2-5
CDR3 protein: CASSYLAGYQETQYF
CDR3 DNA: TGCGCCAGCAGCTACTTAGCGGGGTACCAAGAGACCCAGTACTTC

V gene: TRBV7-8
clone size: -
D gene: TRBD1
J gene: TRBJ2-6
CDR3 protein: CASSLVAGGSGANVLTF
CDR3 DNA: TGTGCCAGCAGCTTAGTGGCAGGGGGCTCTGGGGCCAACGTCCTGACTTTC

V gene: TRBV4-3
clone size: many
D gene: -
J gene: TRBJ1-2
CDR3 protein: CASSQAREGYGYTF
CDR3 DNA: TGCGCCAGCAGCCAAGCTCGGGAGGGCTATGGCTACACCTTC

V gene: TRBV5-1
clone size: -
D gene: TRBD1
J gene: TRBJ1-1
CDR3 protein: CASSLETGDNTEAFF
CDR3 DNA: TGCGCCAGCAGCTTGGAGACAGGGGATAACACTGAAGCTTTCTTT

V gene: TRBV28
clone size: -
D gene: TRBD1
J gene: TRBJ2-1
CDR3 protein: CASSDLLRDRGTYNEQFF
CDR3 DNA: TGTGCCAGTAGTGACTTACTCCGGGACAGGGGCACCTACAATGAGCAGTTCTTC

V gene: TRBV15
clone size: few
D gene: -
J gene: TRBJ1-5
CDR3 protein: CATSRVTYSNQPQHF
CDR3 DNA: TGTGCCACCAGCAGGGTGACATATAGCAATCAGCCCCAGCATTTT

V gene: TRBV30
clone size: -
D gene: -
J gene: TRBJ2-1
CDR3 protein: CAWSNAYNEQFF
CDR3 DNA: TGTGCCTGGAGTAACGCTTACAATGAGCAGTTCTTC

V gene: TRBV7-9
clone size: many
D gene: -
J gene: TRBJ2-7
CDR3 protein: CASSGEGQTGEQYF
CDR3 DNA: TGTGCCAGCAGTGGGGAAGGCCAAACTGGCGAGCAGTACTTC

V gene: TRBV7-2
clone size: few
D gene: -
J gene: TRBJ2-4
CDR3 protein: CASSPRRGGSGIQYF
CDR3 DNA: TGTGCCAGCAGCCCTCGTCGTGGGGGGAGCGGCATTCAGTACTTC

V gene: TRBV10-3
clone size: few
D gene: TRBD1
J gene: TRBJ1-5
CDR3 protein: CAISESGQYSNQPQHF
CDR3 DNA: TGTGCCATCAGTGAGTCGGGACAGTATAGCAATCAGCCCCAGCATTTT

V gene: TRBV6-5
clone size: -
D gene: TRBD2
J gene: TRBJ2-3
CDR3 protein: CASSTGGRTDTQYF
CDR3 DNA: TGTGCCAGCAGCACGGGGGGACGAACAGATACGCAGTATTTT

V gene: TRBV4-1
clone size: few
D gene: -
J gene: TRBJ2-5
CDR3 protein: CASSQDQGVETQYF
CDR3 DNA: TGCGCCAGCAGCCAAGATCAAGGCGTGGAGACCCAGTACTTC

V gene: TRBV12-3/TRBV12-4
clone size: few
D gene: -
J gene: TRBJ1-1
CDR3 protein: CASSLDRWVDTEAFF
CDR3 DNA: TGTGCCAGCAGTTTGGACCGGTGGGTGGACACTGAAGCTTTCTTT

V gene: TRBV7-2
clone size: many
D gene: -
J gene: TRBJ2-3
CDR3 protein: CASSPKGTDTQYF
CDR3 DNA: TGTGCCAGCAGCCCAAAGGGCACAGATACGCAGTATTTT

V gene: TRBV6-2/TRBV6-3
clone size: -
D gene: -
J gene: TRBJ1-5
CDR3 protein: CASTTWGTPYSNQPQHF
CDR3 DNA: TGTGCCAGCACCACCTGGGGGACACCCTATAGCAATCAGCCCCAGCATTTT

V gene: TRBV5-1
clone size: -
D gene: -
J gene: TRBJ2-3
CDR3 protein: CASSGRMPGADTQYF
CDR3 DNA: TGCGCCAGCAGCGGGAGGATGCCCGGGGCAGATACGCAGTATTTT

V gene: TRBV27
clone size: -
D gene: -
J gene: TRBJ1-3
CDR3 protein: CASSAIKDSGNTIYF
CDR3 DNA: TGTGCCAGCAGCGCAATCAAGGACTCTGGAAACACCATATATTTT

V gene: TRBV7-2
clone size: -
D gene: -
J gene: TRBJ2-7
CDR3 protein: CASSLVTNYEQYF
CDR3 DNA: TGTGCCAGCAGCTTAGTGACCAACTACGAGCAGTACTTC

V gene: TRBV12-3/TRBV12-4
clone size: -
D gene: -
J gene: TRBJ2-6
CDR3 protein: CASNPGAGANVLTF
CDR3 DNA: TGTGCCAGCAACCCAGGGGCTGGGGCCAACGTCCTGACTTTC

V gene: TRBV29-1
clone size: -
D gene: -
J gene: TRBJ1-2
CDR3 protein: CSVTQGSYGYTF
CDR3 DNA: TGCAGCGTGACACAGGGATCCTATGGCTACACCTTC

V gene: TRBV11-2
clone size: -
D gene: -
J gene: TRBJ2-1
CDR3 protein: CASSLSAVSISNEQFF
CDR3 DNA: TGTGCCAGCAGCTTATCGGCAGTAAGCATTTCCAATGAGCAGTTCTTC

V gene: TRBV2
clone size: -
D gene: -
J gene: TRBJ1-5
CDR3 protein: CASSGGSPNQPQHF
CDR3 DNA: TGTGCCAGCAGTGGGGGGTCCCCAAATCAGCCCCAGCATTTT

V gene: TRBV5-6
clone size: -
D gene: -
J gene: TRBJ2-5
CDR3 protein: CASSRKDPGQTQETQYF
CDR3 DNA: TGTGCCAGCAGCCGCAAAGACCCGGGACAAACCCAAGAGACCCAGTACTTC

V gene: TRBV12-5
clone size: -
D gene: -
J gene: TRBJ1-5
CDR3 protein: CASGQGNGNQPQHF
CDR3 DNA: TGTGCTAGTGGCCAGGGGAATGGCAATCAGCCCCAGCATTTT

V gene: TRBV5-1
clone size: -
D gene: TRBD1
J gene: TRBJ2-5
CDR3 protein: CASSFGRRTGETQYF
CDR3 DNA: TGCGCCAGCAGCTTTGGCAGGAGGACAGGGGAGACCCAGTACTTC

V gene: TRBV25-1
clone size: few
D gene: -
J gene: TRBJ1-6
CDR3 protein: CASSGIGNINSPLHF
CDR3 DNA: TGTGCCAGCAGTGGAATCGGGAACATTAATTCACCCCTCCACTTT

V gene: TRBV7-2
clone size: -
D gene: -
J gene: TRBJ1-2
CDR3 protein: CASSLAGYDTNYGYTF
CDR3 DNA: TGTGCCAGCAGCTTAGCGGGCTACGACACTAACTATGGCTACACCTTC

V gene: TRBV5-1
clone size: -
D gene: TRBD1
J gene: TRBJ2-3
CDR3 protein: CASSPHRGLSTDTQYF
CDR3 DNA: TGCGCCAGCAGCCCTCACAGGGGGCTTAGCACAGATACGCAGTATTTT